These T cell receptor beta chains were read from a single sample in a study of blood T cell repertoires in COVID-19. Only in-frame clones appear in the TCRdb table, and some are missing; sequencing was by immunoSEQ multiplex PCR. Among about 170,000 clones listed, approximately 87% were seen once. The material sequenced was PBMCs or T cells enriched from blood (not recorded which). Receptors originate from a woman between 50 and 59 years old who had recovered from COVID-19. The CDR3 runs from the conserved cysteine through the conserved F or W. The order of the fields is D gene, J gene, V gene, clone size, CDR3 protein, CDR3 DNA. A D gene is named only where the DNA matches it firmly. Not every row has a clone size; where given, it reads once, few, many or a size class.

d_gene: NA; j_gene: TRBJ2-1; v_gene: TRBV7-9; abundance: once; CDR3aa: CASSTGVRPYNEQFF; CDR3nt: TGTGCCAGCAGCACGGGGGTGCGACCCTACAATGAGCAGTTCTTC
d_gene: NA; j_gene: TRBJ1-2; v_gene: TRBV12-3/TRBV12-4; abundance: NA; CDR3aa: CASRVTELQGYTF; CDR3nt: TGTGCCAGCAGGGTAACCGAGTTACAGGGCTACACCTTC
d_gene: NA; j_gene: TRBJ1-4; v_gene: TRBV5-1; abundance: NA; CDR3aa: CASTSDSPQTTNEKLFF; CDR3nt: TGCGCCAGCACCTCGGACAGTCCCCAAACAACTAATGAAAAACTGTTTTTT
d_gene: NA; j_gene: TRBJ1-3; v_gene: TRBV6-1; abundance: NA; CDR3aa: CASNEIVRQGGNTIYF; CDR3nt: TGTGCCAGCAATGAAATTGTACGCCAGGGTGGAAACACCATATATTTT
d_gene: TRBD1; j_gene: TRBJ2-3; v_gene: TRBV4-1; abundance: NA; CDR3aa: CASSQTGTGRTDTQYF; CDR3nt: TGCGCCAGCAGCCAGACCGGGACAGGGAGGACAGATACGCAGTATTTT
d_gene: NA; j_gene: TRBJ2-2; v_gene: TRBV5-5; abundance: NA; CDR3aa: CASSLVFPGELFF; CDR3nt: TGTGCCAGCAGCTTGGTTTTCCCTGGGGAGCTGTTTTTT
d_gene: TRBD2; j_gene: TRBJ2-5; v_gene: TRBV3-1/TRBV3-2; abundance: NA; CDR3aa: CASSQDSSGAQETQYF; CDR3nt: TGTGCCAGCAGCCAAGATTCCAGCGGGGCGCAAGAGACCCAGTACTTC
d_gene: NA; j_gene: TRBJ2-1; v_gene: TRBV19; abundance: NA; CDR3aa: CASSRLAGRGNEQFF; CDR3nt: TGTGCCAGTAGTAGACTCGCGGGAAGGGGCAATGAGCAGTTCTTC
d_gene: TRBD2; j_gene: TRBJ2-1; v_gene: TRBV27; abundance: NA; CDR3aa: CASSLSLAGGEQFF; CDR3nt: TGTGCCAGCAGTTTAAGCTTAGCGGGAGGGGAGCAGTTCTTC
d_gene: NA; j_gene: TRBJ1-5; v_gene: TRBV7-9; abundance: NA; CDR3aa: CASSLTGLGNQPQHF; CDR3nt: TGTGCCAGCAGCTTAACCGGGTTGGGCAATCAGCCCCAGCATTTT
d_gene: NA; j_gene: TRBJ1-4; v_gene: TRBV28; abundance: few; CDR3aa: CASRRPGGEKLFF; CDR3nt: TGTGCCAGCAGACGACCCGGAGGGGAAAAACTGTTTTTT
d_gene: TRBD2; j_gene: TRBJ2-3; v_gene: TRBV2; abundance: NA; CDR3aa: CASSERGGGAADTQYF; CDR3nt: TGTGCCAGCAGTGAAAGAGGCGGGGGGGCCGCAGATACGCAGTATTTT
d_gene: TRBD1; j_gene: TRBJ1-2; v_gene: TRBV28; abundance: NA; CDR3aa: CASSSDRGDGGYTF; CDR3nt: TGTGCCAGCAGTTCGGACAGGGGGGACGGTGGCTACACCTTC
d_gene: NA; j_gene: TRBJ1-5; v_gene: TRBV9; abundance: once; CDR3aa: CASSTGVDSQPQHF; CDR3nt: TGTGCCAGCAGCACGGGAGTGGATAGTCAGCCCCAGCATTTT
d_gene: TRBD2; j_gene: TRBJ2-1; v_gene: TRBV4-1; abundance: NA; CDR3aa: CASSRPLDSGYNYNEQFF; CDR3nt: TGCGCCAGCAGCCGCCCATTGGATAGCGGGTATAACTACAATGAGCAGTTCTTC
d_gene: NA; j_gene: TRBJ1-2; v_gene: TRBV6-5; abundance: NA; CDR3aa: CASSYSGAGGYTF; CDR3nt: TGTGCCAGCAGTTACTCGGGGGCGGGTGGCTACACCTTC
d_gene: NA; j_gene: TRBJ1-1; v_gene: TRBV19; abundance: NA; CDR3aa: CASSTQGPRGTEAFF; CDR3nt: TGTGCCAGTAGTACCCAAGGTCCCCGGGGCACTGAAGCTTTCTTT
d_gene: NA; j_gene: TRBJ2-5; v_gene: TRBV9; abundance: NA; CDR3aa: CASSPNPGGQETQYF; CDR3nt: TGTGCCAGCAGCCCTAATCCCGGGGGCCAAGAGACCCAGTACTTC
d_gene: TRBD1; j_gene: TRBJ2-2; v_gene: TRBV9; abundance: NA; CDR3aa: CASSFRDRGAGELFF; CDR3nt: TGTGCCAGCAGCTTCCGGGACAGGGGTGCCGGGGAGCTGTTTTTT
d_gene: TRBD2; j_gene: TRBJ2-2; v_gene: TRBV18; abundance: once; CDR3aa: CASSPEKSGGNTGELFF; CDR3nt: TGTGCCAGCTCACCGGAAAAGAGCGGGGGGAACACCGGGGAGCTGTTTTTT
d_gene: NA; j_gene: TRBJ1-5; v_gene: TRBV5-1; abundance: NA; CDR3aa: CASSPQGVNQPQHF; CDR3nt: TGCGCCAGCAGCCCACAGGGCGTCAATCAGCCCCAGCATTTT
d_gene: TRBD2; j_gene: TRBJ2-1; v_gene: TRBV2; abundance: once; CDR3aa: CASSVRGSGSYNEQFF; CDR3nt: TGTGCCAGCAGCGTTAGGGGTAGCGGGTCCTACAATGAGCAGTTCTTC
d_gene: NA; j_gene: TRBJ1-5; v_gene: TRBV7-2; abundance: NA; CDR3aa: CASGMRNQPQHF; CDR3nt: TGTGCCAGCGGCATGAGGAATCAGCCCCAGCATTTT
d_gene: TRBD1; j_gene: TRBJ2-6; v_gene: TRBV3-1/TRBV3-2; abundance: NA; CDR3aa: CASSQQGAVNVLTF; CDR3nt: TGTGCCAGCAGCCAACAGGGGGCAGTCAACGTCCTGACTTTC
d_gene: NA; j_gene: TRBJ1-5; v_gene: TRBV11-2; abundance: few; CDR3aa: CASSLDRDQPQHF; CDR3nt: TGTGCCAGCAGCTTAGACAGGGATCAGCCCCAGCATTTT
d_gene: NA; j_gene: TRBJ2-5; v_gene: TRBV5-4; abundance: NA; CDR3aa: CASSAGEGGLGETQYF; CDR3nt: TGTGCCAGCAGCGCTGGTGAGGGTGGGTTAGGGGAGACCCAGTACTTC
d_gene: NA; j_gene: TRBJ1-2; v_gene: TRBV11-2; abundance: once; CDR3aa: CASSSNGALRGYTF; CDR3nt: TGTGCCAGCAGCTCCAATGGGGCCCTTCGGGGCTACACCTTC
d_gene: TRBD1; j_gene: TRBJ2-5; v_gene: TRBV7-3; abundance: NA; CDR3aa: CASSGGQGETQYF; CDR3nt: TGTGCCAGCAGCGGAGGACAGGGAGAGACCCAGTACTTC
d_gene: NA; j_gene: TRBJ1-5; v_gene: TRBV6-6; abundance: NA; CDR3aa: CASSYFGGDQPQHF; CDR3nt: TGTGCCAGCAGTTATTTTGGGGGCGATCAGCCCCAGCATTTT
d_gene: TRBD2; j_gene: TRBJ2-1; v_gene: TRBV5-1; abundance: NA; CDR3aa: CASSLAGSGRSRNEQFF; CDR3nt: TGCGCCAGCAGCTTGGCCGGTAGCGGGAGATCTAGGAATGAGCAGTTCTTC
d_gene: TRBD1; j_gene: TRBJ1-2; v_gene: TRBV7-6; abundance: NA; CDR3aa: CASSLGPGTGGLHYGYTF; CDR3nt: TGTGCCAGCAGCTTAGGCCCCGGGACAGGGGGCCTTCACTATGGCTACACCTTC
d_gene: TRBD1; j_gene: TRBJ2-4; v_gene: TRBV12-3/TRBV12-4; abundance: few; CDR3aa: CASRGQNIQYF; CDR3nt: TGTGCCAGCAGGGGACAGAACATTCAGTACTTC
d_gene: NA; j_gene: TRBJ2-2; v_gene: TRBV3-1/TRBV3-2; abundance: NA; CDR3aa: CASSHGVTRSGELFF; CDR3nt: TGTGCCAGCAGCCACGGCGTGACTCGGTCCGGGGAGCTGTTTTTT
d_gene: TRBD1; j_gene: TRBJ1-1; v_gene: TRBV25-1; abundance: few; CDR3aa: CASSEKTGNSKAFF; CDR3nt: TGTGCCAGCAGTGAAAAGACAGGGAATTCTAAAGCTTTCTTT
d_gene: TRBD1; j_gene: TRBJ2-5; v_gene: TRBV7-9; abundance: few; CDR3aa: CASSLGVTGEETQYF; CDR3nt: TGTGCCAGCAGCTTAGGAGTGACAGGGGAAGAGACCCAGTACTTC
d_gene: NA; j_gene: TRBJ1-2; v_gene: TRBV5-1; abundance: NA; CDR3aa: CASSLSPRQFYGYTF; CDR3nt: TGCGCCAGCAGCTTGAGCCCCAGACAGTTCTATGGCTACACCTTC
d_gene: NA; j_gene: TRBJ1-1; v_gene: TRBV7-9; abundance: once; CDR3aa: CASRPAGTPMNTEAFF; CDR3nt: TGTGCCAGCAGACCAGCCGGGACACCTATGAACACTGAAGCTTTCTTT
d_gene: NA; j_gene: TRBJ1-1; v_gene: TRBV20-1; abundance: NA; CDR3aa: CSARDGTEAFF; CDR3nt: TGCAGTGCTAGAGACGGCACTGAAGCTTTCTTT